Shown below are 3 T cell receptor beta chains from a single sample sequenced in a study of regulatory T cells in long-lasting Graves disease. Through Arm-PCR of CDR3 regions and iRepertoire HTBI primers, TCR beta libraries were built. TCRdb re-derived calls from the multiplex PCR reads in MiXCR, one entry per CDR3 protein. The table includes some 340,000 distinct CDR3 sequences, roughly 25% detected once. As to time point: persistent/refractory GD, antithyroid drugs over 5 years with positive TRAb. Isolated PBMC RNA provided the starting material for the TCR library. The source material was peripheral blood mononuclear cells (PBMCs), sampled when the disease was refractory, from a patient treated with antithyroid drugs. Every receptor here comes from a woman in her forties with Graves disease.

This clonotype was observed at least ten times. The V and J genes are TRBV28 and TRBJ1-1, with D maybe TRBD1 (6 bases). Trimming took 3 bases from V and 5 from J, leaving 10 bases between them. CDR1 is MDHEN and CDR2 is SYDVKM in the germline V gene. This CDR3 contains 13 residues. CDR3 region: CASSFTGRTEAFF. CDR3 DNA: TGTGCCAGCAGTTTCACAGGGCGTACTGAAGCTTTCTTT.

This clonotype was counted at least ten times. The genes are TRBV6-1 and TRBJ2-2; tentatively, D is TRBD1 or TRBD2 (7 bases each). The V gene lost 6 bases and the J gene lost 7 bases, with 18 bases spanning the gap. The germline V gene has CDR1 MNHNS and CDR2 SASEGT. This CDR3 comprises 15 residues. CDR3 nucleotide sequence: TGTGCCAGCAGACCTCGGGGAGGGGGCCTCGGGGAGCTGTTTTTT. This sequence encodes CASRPRGGGLGELFF.

This clonotype appeared a few times. The chain links TRBV7-2 to TRBJ2-2; weak D call: TRBD1 (6 bases). With 5 bases removed from V and 0 bases from J, the gap between germline ends came to 10 bases. Germline CDR1 reads SGHTA; CDR2 reads FQGNSA. The CDR3 has 15 residues. DNA for the CDR3: TGTGCCAGCAGCCCGACAGGATCGAACACCGGGGAGCTGTTTTTT. Protein sequence: CASSPTGSNTGELFF.